This T cell receptor (beta chain) was identified in a study of esophageal squamous cell carcinoma under preoperative chemotherapy listed by TCRdb under 2018. Study-wide context: The study profiled TCR repertoires of both peripheral blood T cells and tumor-infiltrating lymphocytes. The study assessed how paclitaxel-nedaplatin chemotherapy affected T-cell receptor repertoires in patients with esophageal squamous cell carcinoma. About five patients with primary esophageal squamous cell carcinoma were included in the cohort. Repertoires from samples obtained before paclitaxel-nedaplatin therapy were compared with repertoires from samples obtained after paclitaxel-nedaplatin therapy. What the work shows at the level of the full study, not this receptor alone: Post-treatment tumor-infiltrating lymphocytes appeared to be derived in part from peripheral T cells migrating into the tumor, rather than solely from local clonal changes. Immediate and substantial changes in clonotype frequency were induced by paclitaxel-nedaplatin therapy, and contraction rather than amplification was more likely to be observed among abundant clones. A small cohort was used, with only a few patients with esophageal squamous cell carcinoma being analyzed. TCR diversity increased significantly in peripheral T cells after chemotherapy, but not in tumor-infiltrating lymphocytes.

As to this clonotype: Its antigen remains undetermined. No base quality values were provided; no much bigger clone lies one nucleotide off.

The intended sense of this specimen's time point label: before preoperative PTX-NDP chemotherapy. Paclitaxel-nedaplatin was administered to patients as preoperative chemotherapy before surgery. The CDR3 runs 14 residues from the cysteine to the phenylalanine. CDR3 DNA only is kept here, 42 bases in frame from base 1. V is pared back by 5 bases and J by 1 base, with 12 bases lying between the germline termini. According to the germline V gene, CDR1 reads SGHTA and CDR2 reads FQGNSA. Libraries were built with PCR. Sequencing was performed on a HiSeq X Ten. TCR repertoires were characterized by high-throughput sequencing. TCRdb applied fastp at Q25 and MiXCR to the public reads, then kept only in-frame beta chains. All rows with the same CDR3 protein become a single entry with the most common DNA and genes. The sample table holds fewer than 15,000 distinct CDR3 sequences, of which under 65% were seen once. About a sixth of the sample rests with the top ten.

The sample was acquired from a patient given preoperative chemotherapy. This sequence originates from a human donor with esophageal squamous cell carcinoma. The donor label of this sample is uncertain. This chain joins TRBV7-2 to TRBJ2-7; the D gene is perhaps TRBD1, on 7 matching bases. The CDR3 loop reads CASSRTGGSYEQYF. The DNA reads as follows: TGTGCCAGCAGCCGGACAGGAGGGTCCTACGAGCAGTACTTC. Extended through the reference TRBV7-2 and TRBJ2-7 proteins, this CDR3 yields the full variable domain: GAGVSQSPSNKVTEKGKDVELRCDPISGHTALYWYRQSLGQGLEFLIYFQGNSAPDKSGLPSDRFSAERTGGSVSTLTIQRTQQEDSAVYLCASSRTGGSYEQYFGPGTRLTVT.